Each of the 27 T cell receptor beta chains below was sequenced from the same sample in a study of T cell changes during pregnancy in multiple sclerosis. Some clones are missing from TCRdb's copy, which holds only in-frame ones; the method was immunoSEQ multiplex PCR. The table lists 25,000 to 35,000 clones, about nine tenths of them singletons. The material was CD4+ T cells from peripheral blood mononuclear cells, obtained in the second trimester of pregnancy. The receptors derive from a female donor in good health, enrolled as a control in a pregnancy study.

The chain combines TRBV11-3 with TRBJ2-3, with 8 nucleotides matching TRBD2. The CDR3 has 14 amino acids. In germline, CDR1 is SGHNT, CDR2 YENEEA. The junction had 2 bases not matched to a gene; V was cut back by 4 bases and J by 2 bases. The CDR3 sequence: CASSSGGNTDTQYF. The CDR3 DNA is TGTGCCAGCAGCTCGGGGGGGAACACAGATACGCAGTATTTT.

The chain is built from TRBV5-1 and TRBJ2-1; 7 bases align to TRBD2. Germline CDR1 reads SGHRS; CDR2 reads YFSETQ. V was clipped by 1 base and J by 5 bases; unmatched bases: 6. This CDR3 comprises 15 residues. The CDR3 spells CASSLMTSRHNEQFF. The CDR3 coding sequence is TGCGCCAGCAGCTTGATGACTAGCAGACACAATGAGCAGTTCTTC. Filled out from reference TRBV5-1 and TRBJ2-1, the complete variable domain reads KAGVTQTPRYLIKTRGQQVTLSCSPISGHRSVSWYQQTPGQGLQFLFEYFSETQRNKGNFPGRFSGRQFSNSRSEMNVSTLELGDSALYLCASSLMTSRHNEQFFGPGTRLTVL.

The chain is built from TRBV19 and TRBJ1-5; 7 positions agree with TRBD1. Germline assignment: CDR1 LNHDA and CDR2 SQIVND (reference sequence). The CDR3 runs to 15 residues. J gave up 1 base and V 5 bases, and 5 bases lay outside the gene matches. CDR3 residues: CASSVGTESNQPQHF. The CDR3 bases are TGTGCCAGTAGTGTCGGGACAGAGAGCAATCAGCCCCAGCATTTT.

The CDR3 coding sequence is TGTGCCACCAGCAGAGGACAGGGGGGCTCTGGAAACACCATATATTTT. Protein product: CATSRGQGGSGNTIYF. V and J are TRBV15 and TRBJ1-3; 9 nucleotides align to TRBD1. The CDR3 totals 16 residues. The germline V gene has CDR1 LNHNV and CDR2 YYDKDF (reference sequence). The V segment lost 1 base and the J segment 0 bases; nucleotides outside the gene matches: 1.

This rearrangement joins TRBV9 to TRBJ2-2; 7 bases agree with TRBD2. The CDR3 spans 15 residues. Germline V lookup: CDR1 SGDLS, CDR2 YYNGEE. The ends lost 1 base at V and 3 bases at J; junction bases unmatched: 3. The CDR3 coding sequence is TGTGCCAGCAGCGTATGGGGGGGGGACACCGGGGAGCTGTTTTTT. Its protein product is CASSVWGGDTGELFF.

This rearrangement joins TRBV15 to TRBJ1-6; 8 bases are shared with TRBD1. The CDR3 runs to 17 residues. V lost 2 bases, J lost 6 bases, and 9 bases stayed unmatched. The germline V gene has CDR1 LNHNV and CDR2 YYDKDF (reference sequence). Here the CDR3 DNA reads TGTGCCACCAGCAGAAATCCGGGACAGGAAATTAATTCACCCCTCCACTTT. Its protein product is CATSRNPGQEINSPLHF.

The rearrangement uses TRBV6-1 and TRBJ2-7, with 7 positions matching TRBD1. With V trimmed by 4 bases and J by 2 bases, 8 bases remained unmatched. Germline V gene data show CDR1 as MNHNS and CDR2 as SASEGT. This CDR3 is built from 15 residues. Here the CDR3 DNA reads TGTGCCAGCAGTGCCACAGGGGCCTCCGCCTACGAGCAGTACTTC. The encoded protein is CASSATGASAYEQYF.

The chain recombines TRBV30 with TRBJ2-7; a possible D gene is TRBD2 (5 bases). Germline V gene data show CDR1 as GTSNPN and CDR2 as SVGIG (reference sequence). This CDR3 is built from 10 residues. CDR3 amino acids: CALGGYEQYF. The CDR3 DNA is TGTGCTCTGGGCGGGTACGAGCAGTACTTC.

The rearrangement links TRBV9 to TRBJ1-1, with TRBD1 as a possible D gene (5 bases). In germline, CDR1 is SGDLS, CDR2 YYNGEE. V lost 7 bases, J lost 8 bases, and 18 bases lay in between. CDR3 length equals 13 residues. The CDR3 protein is CASSKGSGVEAFF. The CDR3, as DNA: TGTGCCAGCTCCAAGGGGTCGGGGGTCGAAGCTTTCTTT.

This clone was picked up one time. The chain couples TRBV2 to TRBJ1-1, with 9 bases aligning to TRBD1. Germline loops: CDR1 SNHLY, CDR2 FYNNEI. The CDR3 totals 14 residues. V lost 7 bases to trimming and J lost 5 bases; unmatched junction nucleotides: 8. CDR3 nucleotides: TGTGCCAGCAAATCGGACAGGGGCCGGACTGAAGCTTTCTTT. Translating it yields CASKSDRGRTEAFF.

The J gene is TRBJ1-4, the V gene TRBV29-1, with unresolved D. CDR1 and CDR2 (germline): SQVTM, ANQGSEA. Deletions cut 6 bases from V and 6 bases from J, with 17 bases between. This CDR3 is 14 amino acids long. The CDR3 region has the DNA TGCAGCGTATCCCCACCGGGTATAGATGAAAAACTGTTTTTT. Translation: CSVSPPGIDEKLFF.

The chain links TRBV18 to TRBJ1-5; tentative D call: TRBD1 (5 bases). Deletions cut 2 bases from V and 0 bases from J, with 11 bases between. This CDR3 comprises 16 residues. Looked up from germline, CDR1 is KGHSH and CDR2 is LQKENI. The CDR3, as DNA: TGTGCCAGCTCACCAACCGGACACCTTAGCAATCAGCCCCAGCATTTT. It specifies CASSPTGHLSNQPQHF.

The chain carries TRBV5-6 and TRBJ1-1; maybe TRBD1 (5 bases). The CDR3 has 14 amino acids. Germline V gene lookup returns CDR1 SGHDT and CDR2 YYEEEE. Trimming removed 3 bases at V and 5 bases at J, with 14 bases between. CDR3 in amino acids: CASSSWGLRTEAFF. The CDR3 bases are TGTGCCAGCAGCTCCTGGGGCTTAAGGACTGAAGCTTTCTTT.

The CDR3 spells CASSESGDRDEAFF. In nucleotides, the CDR3 is TGCGCCAGCAGTGAGTCAGGGGACAGGGACGAAGCTTTCTTT. This sequence joins TRBV10-1 and TRBJ1-1; 9 positions match TRBD1. J lost 8 bases, V lost 0 bases, and 4 bases had no gene match. Germline assignment: CDR1 WNHNN and CDR2 SYGVQD (reference sequence). CDR3 size: 14 residues.

The rearrangement links TRBV6-5 to TRBJ1-1; 8 bases match TRBD1. CDR1 is MNHEY, CDR2 SVGAGI, per germline. This CDR3 has 14 residues. V dropped 6 bases and J dropped 4; count of bases not matched to a gene: 7. The CDR3 coding sequence is TGTGCCAGCAGAATCGACAGGGGCGGCACTGAAGCTTTCTTT. Amino acid sequence: CASRIDRGGTEAFF.

The chain couples TRBV6-5 to TRBJ1-1; weak D call: TRBD1 (6 bases). Germline assignment: CDR1 MNHEY and CDR2 SVGAGI. This CDR3 contains 13 residues. The ends were cut back, 6 bases at V and 3 bases at J, with 11 bases in the middle. This CDR3 is CASSRTVYTEAFF. The DNA for the CDR3 is TGTGCCAGCAGCAGGACAGTTTACACTGAAGCTTTCTTT.

In DNA, the CDR3 is TGTGCCAGCAGTTTGGGGGTCGGGACTAGCGGGACCGATACGCAGTATTTT. Translating it yields CASSLGVGTSGTDTQYF. The V gene is TRBV27, the J gene TRBJ2-3, with TRBD2 matching over 13 bases. V shed 3 bases and J 6 bases; nucleotides not matched to a gene: 9. Germline values: CDR1 MNHEY, CDR2 SMNVEV (reference sequence). The CDR3 contains 17 residues.

This clone was counted once. The chain has TRBV13 and TRBJ1-1; 7 bases align to TRBD1. J lost 4 bases, V lost 6 bases, and 8 bases had no gene match. The germline CDR1 and CDR2 sequences are PRHDT and FYEKMQ (reference sequence). CDR3 size: 14 residues. DNA for the CDR3: TGTGCCAGCAGGGACGGACAGGTGGGCACTGAAGCTTTCTTT. Protein: CASRDGQVGTEAFF.

The V gene is TRBV4-1, the J gene TRBJ2-5; 7 bases match TRBD2. V shed 0 bases and J 3 bases; nucleotides not matched to a gene: 13. This CDR3 comprises 18 residues. CDR1 and CDR2 (germline): MGHRA, YSYEKL. The CDR3 region has the DNA TGCGCCAGCAGCCAAGAGTTTAGTGCCAGGGCGGGGGAAGAGACCCAGTACTTC. It codes for CASSQEFSARAGEETQYF.

The V and J genes are TRBV19 and TRBJ2-7, with TRBD1 matching over 8 bases. The germline gives CDR1 LNHDA, CDR2 SQIVND (reference sequence). This CDR3 comprises 14 residues. The J segment lost 4 bases and the V segment lost 5 bases, leaving 7 bases of the junction unmatched. The CDR3 region has the DNA TGTGCCAGTAGTCCAGGGGGCTTCGATTACGAGCAGTACTTC. This translates into CASSPGGFDYEQYF.

The V call is TRBV27, the J call TRBJ1-5; weak D call: TRBD1 (5 bases). CDR3 size: 16 residues. Between the trimmed V and J ends, which lost 8 bases and 0 bases, there was a span of 17 bases. From germline, CDR1 is MNHEY and CDR2 SMNVEV (reference sequence). The CDR3 nucleotides read TGTGCCAGCCGCTCCGGAGGGGCTACTAGCAATCAGCCCCAGCATTTT. This encodes CASRSGGATSNQPQHF.

This clone was seen just once. This chain connects TRBV7-8 to TRBJ1-2; a possible D gene is TRBD1 (6 bases). The ends were cut back, 0 bases at V and 8 bases at J, with 13 bases in the middle. CDR3 length equals 14 residues. CDR1 and CDR2 (germline): SGHVS, FQNEAQ. The CDR3 region has the DNA TGTGCCAGCAGCTTAGCGGAGACAGGAAAAGGCTACACCTTC. Protein product: CASSLAETGKGYTF.

The V call is TRBV30, the J call TRBJ2-1, with 12 bases that match TRBD2. The V segment lost 2 bases and the J segment 15 bases; nucleotides outside the gene matches: 2. The CDR3 totals 11 residues. In germline, CDR1 is GTSNPN, CDR2 SVGIG (reference sequence). The CDR3 sequence is CAWSKTSGRFF. CDR3 nucleotide sequence: TGTGCCTGGAGTAAGACTAGCGGGAGGTTCTTC.

This clone has just one count. One end of the junction varies from germline; a read error may be responsible. Other DNA sequences in the same sample also yield this CDR3. DNA for the CDR3: TGTGCCAGCAGTTACTCGCGAGGGGGGGCTGGGACTGAAGCCTTCTTT. It yields the protein CASSYSRGGAGTEAFF. The chain employs TRBV6-6 and TRBJ1-1, with D perhaps TRBD1 (6 bases). The CDR3 length is 16 residues. Germline CDR1 MNHNY, CDR2 SVGAGI (reference sequence).

The chain has TRBV27 and TRBJ2-5, with TRBD1 identical over 7 bases. This CDR3 has 15 amino acids. From germline, CDR1 is MNHEY and CDR2 SMNVEV (reference sequence). V dropped 6 bases and J dropped 2; count of bases not matched to a gene: 9. The CDR3 reads CASRAGDRIQETQYF. The CDR3 bases are TGTGCCAGCAGGGCAGGGGACAGAATACAAGAGACCCAGTACTTC.

In its sample, this clone was seen once. V and J are TRBV6-6 and TRBJ1-2; D is uncertain. Germline V gene sequence: CDR1 MNHNY, CDR2 SVGAGI (reference sequence). There are 14 residues in the CDR3. V lost 2 bases and J lost 0, with 7 bases in between. CDR3 in DNA: TGTGCCAGCAGTTACCGAGCTTCTAACTATGGCTACACCTTC. Translating gives CASSYRASNYGYTF.

The rearrangement joins TRBV5-4 to TRBJ1-2, with 7 positions matching TRBD1. The CDR3 is 17 residues long. Germline CDR1 is SGHNT and CDR2 is YYREEE (reference sequence). Germline trimming cut 7 bases from V and 6 bases from J; bases unmatched to any gene: 21. The CDR3 here is CASVPSWDSLPSHGYTF. For the CDR3, the DNA is TGTGCCAGCGTTCCCTCTTGGGACAGCCTCCCGTCCCATGGCTACACCTTC.